The source of this TCR beta chain is a study of blood T cell repertoires in COVID-19 (dated by TCRdb to the early 2020s). As for the study more broadly: The collaborator samples originated in the United States, Italy and Spain and spanned the acute and convalescent phases of COVID-19. Samples were obtained from the ongoing ImmuneRACE study (first 160 participants) and from over 1,000 subjects provided by 6 global collaborators. The prospective study material was composed of cDNA or gDNA derived from T cells, B-cell-depleted T cells, or PBMCs. Where available, HLA class I and class II types were obtained from metadata supplied by the sample provider rather than from assay-based typing. Nearly every sample came with metadata listing a de-identified subject ID, COVID-19 status, age in years and sex. A freely available public database, intended as a resource for researchers studying the immune response to SARS-CoV-2, is where the repertoires were released. Subjects who had been exposed to COVID-19, were actively infected with it, or had recovered from it provided the deeply sampled blood TCRbeta repertoires that made up the dataset. Findings and caveats that apply to the study as a whole: How much clinical and demographic metadata was included differed by source and by participant, and the metadata was provided uncurated.

A word on this clone: Its target antigen remains unknown. One base away there is no much larger clone; base qualities are not given.

The immunoSEQ Assay, a bias-controlled multiplex PCR, was used to amplify TCRbeta CDR3 regions from genomic DNA. Under the source paper's analysis protocol: The number of nucleated cells in each sample was estimated by amplification of reference gene primers within the assay. To quantify the absolute abundance of each unique TCRbeta CDR3 rearrangement, sequence reads were collapsed and filtered. For each sample, productive Simpson clonality was calculated as the square root of Simpson's diversity index over productive rearrangements. As stored in TCRdb, this immuneACCESS dataset retains in-frame rearrangements with V and J assigned. A fraction of the clones does not appear; measured against another copy, unresolved V genes explain less than half of the discrepancy, and the remainder lacks a known reason. That table gives V, J and clone size, and the DNA gave D and trimming. The sample table lists about 190,000 clones, 88% of them with a count of one. The ten biggest clones cover 4% to 5% of the sample.

The collaborating institutions used their own protocols to collect whole blood in K2EDTA tubes. For TCRbeta analysis, collaborators shipped samples in one of three forms: frozen whole blood, isolated PBMCs, or DNA extracted from either of those sample types. Trimming removed 8 bases from V and 4 bases from J, leaving 12 bases between the germline ends. CDR1 is given as LGHDT and CDR2 as YNNKEL, both from the germline V gene (reference sequence). Taken from cysteine to phenylalanine, the CDR3 has 13 residues. The read is trimmed to its CDR3 DNA, 39 bases read in frame from base 1. The source material was peripheral blood. Recombination joined TRBV3-1 (or the pseudogene TRBV3-2) with TRBJ2-1; perhaps TRBD1 is the D gene, with 6 bases matching. The receptor comes from a young woman with acute or convalescent COVID-19. The nucleotide sequence is given as TGTGCCAGCTCAGGTAGGGGGTACAATGAGCAGTTCTTC. Its translation is CASSGRGYNEQFF.